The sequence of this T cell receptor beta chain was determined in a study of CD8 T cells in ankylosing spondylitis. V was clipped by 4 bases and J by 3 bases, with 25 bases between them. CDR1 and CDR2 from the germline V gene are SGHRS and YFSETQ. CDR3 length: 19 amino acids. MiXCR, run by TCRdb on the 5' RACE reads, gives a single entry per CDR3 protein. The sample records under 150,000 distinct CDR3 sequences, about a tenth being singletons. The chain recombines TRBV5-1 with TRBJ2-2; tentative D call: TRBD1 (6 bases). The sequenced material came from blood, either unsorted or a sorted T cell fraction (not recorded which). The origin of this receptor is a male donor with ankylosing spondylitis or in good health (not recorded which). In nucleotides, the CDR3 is TGCGCCAGCAGCCGACCCAAGGACAGTCCCACTATGTACACCGGGGAGCTGTTTTTT. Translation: CASSRPKDSPTMYTGELFF.